Listed here are 13 T cell receptor beta chains from one sample, sequenced in a study of blood T cells in healthy people across ages. Combining a sample-barcoded 5' primer with a J-beta primer mix, a second PCR ran for 7 to 11 cycles. TCRdb analysed the 5' RACE reads with MiXCR anew, one entry per CDR3 protein. This sample has roughly 2 million distinct CDR3 sequences, with 49% found just once. The sequenced sample was blood. Receptors originate from a woman aged 40 to 50 in good health.

The chain couples TRBV4-1 to TRBJ2-4; no clear D. CDR3 length: 13 amino acids. Germline V gives CDR1 MGHRA, CDR2 YSYEKL. V was trimmed by 0 bases and J by 7 bases, leaving 7 bases between them. The CDR3 nucleotides read TGCGCCAGCAGCCAAGAAATGGGGAACATTCAGTACTTC. Its protein is CASSQEMGNIQYF.

CDR3 loop: CASSLVIGPYEQYF. CDR3 nucleotide sequence: TGTGCCAGCAGCTTAGTGATCGGCCCATACGAGCAGTACTTC. This chain joins TRBV7-2 and TRBJ2-7; D call uncertain. The V and J ends lost 1 base and 4 bases respectively, with 11 bases between them. CDR1 SGHTA and CDR2 FQGNSA come from the germline V gene. The CDR3 is made up of 14 amino acids.

This chain links TRBV12-3 or TRBV12-4 with TRBJ1-2; 7 bases align to TRBD1. With 6 bases clipped from V and 6 bases from J, the junction kept 7 bases outside the gene matches. The CDR3 is 13 residues long. In DNA form, the CDR3 reads TGTGCCAGCAGGATTCAGGGGGTAGATGGCTACACCTTC. It codes for CASRIQGVDGYTF.

The chain joins TRBV20-1 to TRBJ1-1; D perhaps matches TRBD1 (6 bases). V was trimmed by 6 bases and J by 4 bases, leaving 18 bases between them. This CDR3 is 14 amino acids long. Germline V lookup: CDR1 DFQATT, CDR2 SNEGSKA (reference sequence). CDR3 loop: CSAAGAPRSTEAFF. CDR3 bases: TGCAGTGCCGCGGGGGCACCCCGAAGCACTGAAGCTTTCTTT.

This clonotype was picked up a small number of times. The chain is built from TRBV9 and TRBJ2-3; 7 bases are shared with TRBD2. The CDR3 sequence is 16 residues long. Germline V lookup: CDR1 SGDLS, CDR2 YYNGEE. V shed 5 bases, J shed 1 base, and the junction held 10 bases outside the gene matches. Here the CDR3 reads CASSDQGGGGTDTQYF. The CDR3 DNA reads TGTGCCAGCAGTGACCAGGGTGGGGGGGGCACAGATACGCAGTATTTT. The whole variable domain, filled in from reference TRBV9 and TRBJ2-3, reads DSGVTQTPKHLITATGQRVTLRCSPRSGDLSVYWYQQSLDQGLQFLIQYYNGEERAKGNILERFSAQQFPDLHSELNLSSLELGDSALYFCASSDQGGGGTDTQYFGPGTRLTVL.

This chain joins TRBV28 and TRBJ2-3; 7 nucleotides line up with TRBD1. Germline trimming cut 5 bases from V and 1 base from J; bases unmatched to any gene: 6. Looked up from germline, CDR1 is MDHEN and CDR2 is SYDVKM. The CDR3 totals 15 residues. Here the CDR3 DNA reads TGTGCCAGCAGTCTCCCGACAGGGCGCACAGATACGCAGTATTTT. Its protein is CASSLPTGRTDTQYF.

This clonotype came up a few times. CDR3: CASTAGSNSPLHF. DNA of the CDR3: TGTGCCAGCACCGCAGGGAGTAATTCACCCCTCCACTTT. The gene calls are TRBV28 and TRBJ1-6; D perhaps matches TRBD1 (5 bases). The V and J ends lost 7 bases and 6 bases respectively, with 10 bases between them. This CDR3 spans 13 amino acids. The V gene's germline CDR1 is MDHEN and CDR2 SYDVKM.

The CDR3 DNA reads TGCGCCAGCAGACTGGCTTCGGACGCCGGGGCCAACGTCCTGACTTTC. Its protein product is CASRLASDAGANVLTF. This rearrangement joins TRBV5-1 to TRBJ2-6; D remains unclear. CDR3 length: 16 residues. Trimming cost V 5 bases and J 4 bases, with 16 bases left between them. The germline V gene encodes CDR1 SGHRS and CDR2 YFSETQ.

A few counts support this clonotype. V usage is TRBV12-3 or TRBV12-4 and J usage is TRBJ2-5; no firm D call. This CDR3 has 12 amino acids. With 5 bases removed from V and 3 bases from J, the gap between germline ends came to 7 bases. The CDR3 reads CASSRLKETQYF. The CDR3 region has the DNA TGTGCCAGCAGTCGCCTCAAAGAGACCCAGTACTTC.

The genes are TRBV5-5 and TRBJ2-7; D possibly uses TRBD1 or TRBD2 (5 bases each). Trimming took 2 bases from V and 0 from J, leaving 12 bases between them. The CDR3 covers 15 residues. Germline-derived CDR1 and CDR2 are SGHKS and YYEKEE (reference sequence). CDR3 nucleotides: TGTGCCAGCAGCTTCGAGGGACCGAGCTCCTACGAGCAGTACTTC. The encoded protein is CASSFEGPSSYEQYF.

The V call is TRBV20-1, the J call TRBJ2-7; TRBD2 might be the D (6 bases). The J call may be incorrect, as the DNA end agrees better with TRBJ2-5. CDR3 size: 13 residues. CDR1 DFQATT and CDR2 SNEGSKA come from the germline V gene (reference sequence). CDR3 protein: CSATTSPTETQYF. The CDR3 nucleotides read TGCAGTGCTACGACTAGTCCGACCGAGACCCAGTACTTC.

V gene TRBV5-6 combines with J gene TRBJ1-4, with D possibly TRBD1 on 5 matching bases. The CDR3 runs to 15 residues. Germline CDR1 reads SGHDT; CDR2 reads YYEEEE. V was clipped by 3 bases and J by 5 bases, with 14 bases between them. CDR3 bases: TGTGCCAGCAGCTCCCCGGGACTGCAAAATGAAAAACTGTTTTTT. Protein: CASSSPGLQNEKLFF. Full variable domain (missing parts from reference TRBV5-6 and TRBJ1-4): DAGVTQSPTHLIKTRGQQVTLRCSPKSGHDTVSWYQQALGQGPQFIFQYYEEEERQRGNFPDRFSGHQFPNYSSELNVNALLLGDSALYLCASSSPGLQNEKLFFGSGTQLSVL.

The chain has TRBV11-2 and TRBJ2-5, with D hard to call. The CDR3 extends over 14 amino acids. Trimming stripped 6 bases from V and 0 bases from J, with 11 bases between. The germline CDR1 and CDR2 sequences are SGHAT and FQNNGV. The CDR3 DNA follows: TGTGCCAGCAGTTCTCGACGGTACCAAGAGACCCAGTACTTC. Amino acids: CASSSRRYQETQYF.